One and the same sample provided the 30 T cell receptor delta chains below, sequenced in a study of γδ T cells in repeated Plasmodium falciparum infection. Flow sorting of PBMC yielded separate Vgamma9/Vdelta2+ and Vdelta2-negative gammadelta T cell populations for bulk repertoire analysis. TCRdb re-called the multiplex PCR reads using CATT. The sample yields under 60,000 delta-chain clones, less than 2% seen once. The sample taken for sequencing was gamma-delta T cells from blood. The receptors derive from a pool of human donors (malaria-infected and uninfected, not separated).

This clone was picked up many times. The genes are TRDV1 and TRDJ1; D gene uncertain. The CDR3 has 16 amino acids. Germline CDR1 TSWWSYY, CDR2 QGS. The V end was cut by 2 bases, the J end by 7 bases, with 20 bases between. The CDR3 nucleotides are TGTGCTCTTGGGGAAAAAAGTATAACTACCCGGGGTAAACTCATCTTT. Amino acid sequence: CALGEKSITTRGKLIF.

This clone was detected a few times. The TCRdb record carries a much larger clone's protein, which differs from this DNA's translation at residue 9; a read error is the likely cause, and the protein listed here is the DNA translation. The genes are TRDV3 and TRDJ1; D remains ambiguous. In the absence of a J gene in TCRdb, the DNA was matched to germline to assign it here. The CDR3 contains 15 residues. V lost 4 bases, J lost 2 bases, and 20 bases lay in between. Per germline, CDR1 TVYSNPD and CDR2 GDNSRS (reference sequence). In nucleotides, the CDR3 is TGTGCCTCAACGCTCCACTTCGCGATGACCGATAAACTCATCTTT. It yields the protein CASTLHFAMTDKLIF.

This clone was detected ten times or more. The TCRdb protein, from a much larger clone, departs from this DNA's translation at residue 10, likely by read error; the protein shown derives from the DNA. V usage is TRDV1 and J usage is TRDJ1, with 8 bases matching TRDD3. The J gene, absent from TCRdb, was called here by matching the DNA to germline. The CDR3 is 16 residues long. V lost 3 bases to trimming and J lost 2 bases; unmatched junction nucleotides: 8. CDR1 is TSWWSYY and CDR2 is QGS in the germline V gene. In nucleotides, the CDR3 is TGTGCTCTTGGGGAGCTCAACTGGGGGGTAACCGATAAACTCATCTTT. It specifies CALGELNWGVTDKLIF.

This clone was counted at least ten times. A far larger clone lies a single base away; this is likely a read error. The chain is built from TRDV1 and TRDJ1; TRDD3 agrees at 9 bases. The CDR3 extends over 17 amino acids. Germline CDR1 TSWWSYY, CDR2 QGS. V lost 4 bases, J lost 2 bases, and 11 bases stayed unmatched. The CDR3 is CALGVGPGGFSTDKLIF. CDR3 nucleotides: TGTGCTCTTGGGGTCGGGCCTGGGGGATTCTCTACCGATAAACTCATCTTT.

This clone was observed a handful of times. TCRdb assigns this DNA the protein of a much larger clone, which departs from its translation at residue 12; this likely reflects a read error, and the protein shown comes from translating the DNA. No call exists for the J gene, whereas the V gene is TRDV2; the D segment call TRDD3 is taken from the table without a DNA check. CDR1 is GEAIGNYY, CDR2 EKD, per germline. This CDR3 has 14 residues. The CDR3 DNA reads as TGTGCCTGTGACACTTTACTGGGGGATACTGAGCCCATCTTT. This sequence encodes CACDTLLGDTEPIF.

Details on this clone: This DNA's translation differs at residue 8 from TCRdb's protein, which comes from a much larger clone; a read error is likely, and the protein shown is translated from the DNA. J is TRDJ1 and V is TRDV1, with TRDD2 as a possible D gene (6 bases). Here the J gene came from matching the DNA to germline, since TCRdb omits it. The CDR3 has 25 residues. Germline V lookup: CDR1 TSWWSYY, CDR2 QGS. Trimming removed 3 bases at V and 2 bases at J, with 43 bases between. The CDR3: CALGERPPYGCDGILPEEPTDKLIF. CDR3 bases: TGTGCTCTTGGGGAGCGTCCTCCCTACGGATGCGACGGTATCCTTCCCGAAGAGCCTACCGATAAACTCATCTTT.

This clone came up a few times. The likely explanation is a read error, given a far larger clone one base away. The sample contains more than one DNA sequence encoding this CDR3. The gene calls are TRDV1 and TRDJ1; possibly TRDD3 for D (5 bases). The J gene, left out of TCRdb, was set here by checking the DNA against germline. Germline-derived CDR1 and CDR2 are TSWWSYY and QGS. V shed 1 base and J shed 2 bases, with 29 bases lying between them. This CDR3 is built from 21 residues. The CDR3 sequence: CALGERPQKRDYALSTDKLIF. CDR3 DNA: TGTGCTCTTGGGGAACGTCCCCAGAAGCGGGATTATGCTCTTTCTACCGATAAACTCATCTTT.

There are many counts of this clone. Within the sample, other DNA sequences also encode this same CDR3. This rearrangement joins TRDV1 to TRDJ1, with 8 bases lining up with TRDD3. Per germline, CDR1 TSWWSYY and CDR2 QGS. The J segment lost 3 bases and the V segment lost 5 bases, leaving 26 bases of the junction unmatched. The CDR3 sequence is 21 residues long. The CDR3 nucleotides are TGTGCTCTTGGGACGGGGTCCTACACTACTGGGGGGTATGGGGACCCCGATAAACTCATCTTT. The encoded protein is CALGTGSYTTGGYGDPDKLIF.

This clone was counted only a few times. A far larger clone is off by one base, so a read error is likely. The same CDR3 also results from other DNA sequences found in this sample. This rearrangement joins TRDV3 to TRDJ1, with 9 bases lining up with TRDD3. The J gene is not listed in TCRdb, so it was assigned here from a DNA match to germline. This CDR3 has 21 amino acids. CDR1 is TVYSNPD and CDR2 is GDNSRS in the germline V gene (reference sequence). V shed 3 bases and J 0 bases; nucleotides not matched to a gene: 26. CDR3 amino acids: CAFTHFLLGLTGDTYTDKLIF. CDR3 nucleotides: TGTGCCTTCACCCATTTCCTACTCGGTTTAACGGGGGATACCTACACCGATAAACTCATCTTT.

This clone was recorded many times. At residue 7, the translated DNA and the protein in TCRdb do not agree; the protein given here is derived from the DNA. This chain connects TRDV1 to TRDJ1, with 10 positions matching TRDD3. Since TCRdb gives no J gene, matching the DNA to germline was used here to assign it. Losses at the gene ends were 5 bases for V and 3 bases for J; bases not matched to a gene: 30. The CDR3 spans 23 residues. Per the germline V gene, CDR1 is TSWWSYY and CDR2 is QGS. The CDR3 spells CALGKTTGAGPVSGGYWADKLIF. DNA of the CDR3: TGTGCTCTTGGGAAGACTACCGGGGCTGGTCCGGTGTCTGGGGGATATTGGGCCGATAAACTCATCTTT.

Concerning this clone itself: The translation of this DNA and the TCRdb protein of a much larger clone differ at residue 16, probably owing to a read error; the protein shown here is translated from the DNA. The chain uses TRDV1 and TRDJ1, with a possible D match to TRDD3 (6 bases). The germline gives CDR1 TSWWSYY, CDR2 QGS. Trimming removed 4 bases at V and 2 bases at J, with 41 bases between. CDR3 size: 24 residues. This CDR3 is CALGARSTPSLPEWGEVGTDKLIF. For the CDR3, the DNA is TGTGCTCTTGGGGCCAGATCCACGCCTTCGCTCCCGGAATGGGGGGAGGTAGGGACCGATAAACTCATCTTT.

Remarks on this clone: With a far larger clone one base away, a read error is the likely cause. The V gene is TRDV1, the J gene TRDJ1, with 7 bases lining up with TRDD3. The J gene was not available in TCRdb and was assigned here by matching the DNA to germline segments. With 1 base clipped from V and 2 bases from J, the junction kept 28 bases outside the gene matches. There are 23 residues in the CDR3. Germline CDR1 reads TSWWSYY; CDR2 reads QGS. Here the CDR3 reads CALGEPGGGSRGLWGQSTDKLIF. CDR3 bases: TGTGCTCTTGGGGAACCTGGAGGTGGTTCCCGAGGACTCTGGGGGCAATCAACCGATAAACTCATCTTT.

This clone showed up many times. TCRdb's protein, taken from a much larger clone, differs from this DNA's translation at residue 8, likely owing to a read error; the protein displayed comes from the DNA. V is TRDV1 and J is TRDJ1, with TRDD2 as a possible D gene (5 bases). The J gene, missing from TCRdb, was assigned here through DNA to germline matching. With 2 bases removed from V and 3 bases from J, the gap between germline ends came to 7 bases. Germline assignment: CDR1 TSWWSYY and CDR2 QGS. The CDR3 covers 13 residues. The CDR3 sequence: CALGEAYADKLIF. The CDR3 nucleotides are TGTGCTCTTGGGGAAGCCTACGCCGATAAACTCATCTTT.

This clone was counted a few times. The protein TCRdb gives is from a much larger clone and does not agree with this DNA's translation at residue 18, likely a read error; the protein shown here comes from the DNA. V usage is TRDV2 and J usage is TRDJ1; 13 nucleotides match TRDD3. The J gene, missing from TCRdb, was assigned here through DNA to germline matching. This CDR3 is 22 amino acids long. Germline CDR1 reads GEAIGNYY; CDR2 reads EKD. The CDR3 here is CACDPPLKISTGGYGDTNKLIF. CDR3 nucleotide sequence: TGTGCCTGTGACCCCCCCCTAAAAATCTCAACTGGGGGATACGGGGACACCAATAAACTCATCTTT.

Only a few counts were recorded for this clone. One base separates it from a far larger clone, so it is likely a read error. Other DNA sequences in this sample translate to the same CDR3. The chain recombines TRDV1 with TRDJ1; perhaps TRDD3 as D (6 bases). TCRdb records no J gene; here it was assigned by comparing the DNA to germline. Looked up from germline, CDR1 is TSWWSYY and CDR2 is QGS. V was shortened by 5 bases and J by 0 bases, with 28 bases between the two germline ends. The CDR3 has 20 amino acids. The CDR3 loop reads CALGTIFAGGGYWYTDKLIF. The CDR3 bases are TGTGCTCTTGGGACCATCTTTGCCGGGGGAGGCTACTGGTACACCGATAAACTCATCTTT.

Turning to this clone: The protein in TCRdb stems from a much larger clone and differs at residue 14 from this DNA's translation, likely a read error; here the protein is translated from the DNA. V gene TRDV3 was called; the J gene was not. CDR1 TVYSNPD and CDR2 GDNSRS come from the germline V gene (reference sequence). This CDR3 spans 16 amino acids. CDR3 amino acids: CAFGPLALPLGEKHIF. In DNA form, the CDR3 reads TGTGCCTTTGGCCCTTTAGCGCTCCCACTGGGCGAAAAACACATCTTT.

About this clone: The translation of this DNA and the TCRdb protein of a much larger clone differ at residue 5, probably owing to a read error; the protein shown here is translated from the DNA. The CDR3 reads CALGDRDVRVLGMYTDKLIF. CDR3 bases: TGTGCTCTTGGGGACCGGGATGTCCGGGTACTGGGGATGTACACCGATAAACTCATCTTT. The chain links TRDV1 to TRDJ1; 7 bases agree with TRDD3. Germline matching of the DNA provided the J gene here, since TCRdb leaves it blank. Germline-derived CDR1 and CDR2 are TSWWSYY and QGS. The CDR3 contains 20 residues. With 3 bases clipped from V and 0 bases from J, the junction kept 19 bases outside the gene matches.

The sample holds a few counts of this clone. TCRdb's listed protein matches a much larger clone and diverges from this DNA's translation at residue 24, likely through a read error; the protein shown comes from the DNA. No J gene was named, though the V gene is TRDV1; TRDD3 is the table's D call, not checked against the DNA. The length of the CDR3 is 25 residues. Per germline, CDR1 TSWWSYY and CDR2 QGS. CDR3 DNA sequence: TGTGCTCTTGGGGAACGAAGCTTCCTACATGGTACTGGGGGATACGCCGGGCTGTACACCGATAAACTCACCTTT. Translating gives CALGERSFLHGTGGYAGLYTDKLTF.

Worth noting for this clone: The translation of this DNA and the TCRdb protein of a much larger clone differ at residue 3, probably owing to a read error; the protein shown here is translated from the DNA. The chain joins TRDV3 to TRDJ1; tentatively, D is TRDD3 (5 bases). The germline CDR1 and CDR2 sequences are TVYSNPD and GDNSRS (reference sequence). The germline V and J ends were trimmed by 4 bases and 12 bases, with 21 bases remaining between them. The CDR3 length is 12 residues. CDR3 sequence reads: CASVAGPKRVIF. The CDR3 DNA sequence: TGTGCCTCTGTAGCTGGGCCGAAGAGGGTCATCTTT.

This clone was counted between two and nine times. TCRdb lists the protein of a much larger clone for this DNA, which differs at residue 8, so this is likely a read error; the protein given here is translated from the DNA itself. The V gene is TRDV1, the J gene TRDJ1, with D hard to call. No J gene was available from TCRdb, and it was assigned here by a germline match of the DNA. The length of the CDR3 is 17 residues. The V gene's germline CDR1 is TSWWSYY and CDR2 QGS. V was clipped by 3 bases and J by 0 bases, with 17 bases between them. DNA of the CDR3: TGTGCTCTTGGGGAGGGTCTCCTTACGGTGTACACCGATAAACTCATCTTT. It yields the protein CALGEGLLTVYTDKLIF.

As regards this clone: A far bigger clonotype differs at one base, so this is likely a read error. This sequence joins TRDV1 and TRDJ1, with D unresolved. The J gene comes from matching the DNA to germline here; TCRdb lacks it. Trimming took off 2 bases at V and 2 bases at J, with 18 bases between the two ends. CDR3 length: 17 amino acids. In germline, CDR1 is TSWWSYY, CDR2 QGS. CDR3 sequence reads: CALGECPYTLRTDKLIF. CDR3 DNA sequence: TGTGCTCTTGGGGAATGTCCCTATACCCTGAGGACCGATAAACTCATCTTT.

This clone was counted at least ten times. The chain combines TRDV1 with TRDJ1, with a tentative D call TRDD2 (6 bases). Germline CDR1 is TSWWSYY and CDR2 is QGS. This CDR3 spans 20 amino acids. Between the trimmed V and J ends, which lost 0 bases and 0 bases, there was a span of 23 bases. This CDR3 is CALGELMWVLRGLYTDKLIF. The CDR3 bases are TGTGCTCTTGGGGAACTTATGTGGGTCCTACGGGGACTTTACACCGATAAACTCATCTTT.

On this clone: This DNA translates differently at residue 3 from the TCRdb protein, which is that of a much larger clone; a read error is likely, and the protein shown is the DNA's own translation. The rearrangement links TRDV3 to TRDJ1; D is uncertain. TCRdb lists no J gene, so it was determined here by aligning the DNA to germline. This CDR3 comprises 17 residues. V was clipped by 4 bases and J by 0 bases, with 24 bases between them. CDR1 is TVYSNPD and CDR2 is GDNSRS in the germline V gene (reference sequence). Written as DNA, the CDR3 is TGTGCCTCTAAAGGACTGTGGAGGGGTGGGTACACCGATAAACTCATCTTT. It codes for CASKGLWRGGYTDKLIF.

This clone has just a few counts. It is likely a read error: a sequence one base away is far more abundant. Other DNA sequences of this sample code for an identical CDR3. This rearrangement joins TRDV1 to TRDJ1, with TRDD3 matching over 12 bases. The J gene was missing in TCRdb and was found by matching the end of the DNA to germline. Germline V gene data show CDR1 as TSWWSYY and CDR2 as QGS. The CDR3 has 23 residues. The CDR3 nucleotides read TGTGCTCTTGGGGCCCCAACGGGTCCCCCGAGGTACTGGGGGATACACAGCACCGACAAACTCATCTTT. It codes for CALGAPTGPPRYWGIHSTDKLIF.

This clone appeared a few times. V gene TRDV1 combines with J gene TRDJ1, with D possibly being TRDD3 (7 bases). Assignment of the J gene here rests on matching the DNA to germline, because TCRdb gives none. CDR1 is TSWWSYY, CDR2 QGS, per germline. The CDR3 extends over 23 amino acids. Trimming took 0 bases from V and 0 from J, leaving 32 bases between them. The CDR3 spells CALGELSPTARIRSPTYTDKLIF. CDR3 coding DNA: TGTGCTCTTGGGGAACTATCTCCTACGGCGAGGATACGGTCCCCGACATACACCGATAAACTCATCTTT.

This clone was observed a few times. A read error likely explains why the TCRdb protein, taken from a much larger clone, differs from this DNA's translation at residue 13; the protein shown is translated from the DNA. The chain uses TRDV1 and TRDJ1; 9 bases align to TRDD3. J gave up 14 bases and V 0 bases, and 19 bases lay outside the gene matches. This CDR3 is 17 amino acids long. Germline V gene lookup returns CDR1 TSWWSYY and CDR2 QGS. CDR3 sequence (DNA): TGTGCTCTTGGGGAACTCCCGTGGGGGATAGCGATCGACAAAATAATCTTT. As protein: CALGELPWGIAIDKIIF.

As for this clone: Given a far larger clone just one base away, this is likely a sequencing read error. The sample carries other DNA sequences with the same CDR3. The chain couples TRDV1 to TRDJ1; 7 bases agree with TRDD3. In the absence of a J gene in TCRdb, the DNA was matched to germline to assign it here. The germline V gene encodes CDR1 TSWWSYY and CDR2 QGS. CDR3 length: 20 amino acids. The CDR3 here is CALGEFPTPYWGGDTDKLIF. CDR3 nucleotide sequence: TGCGCTCTTGGGGAGTTCCCAACGCCGTACTGGGGAGGGGACACCGATAAACTCATCTTT.

The rearrangement links TRDV3 to TRDJ1; 12 bases agree with TRDD3. V shed 0 bases and J 0 bases; nucleotides not matched to a gene: 20. Per germline, CDR1 TVYSNPD and CDR2 GDNSRS (reference sequence). The CDR3 has 21 residues. The CDR3 sequence: CAFRGPKRGYWGIPYTDKLIF. The CDR3 DNA reads TGTGCCTTTAGGGGCCCCAAAAGGGGGTACTGGGGGATACCGTACACCGATAAACTCATCTTT.

This clone was counted between two and nine times. The V call is TRDV1, the J call TRDJ1, with D possibly TRDD3 on 9 matching bases. Germline CDR1 TSWWSYY, CDR2 QGS. The length of the CDR3 is 28 residues. Trimming left V 4 bases short and J 0 bases short, with 51 bases between. The CDR3 sequence: CALGAIFLRAQVARNSWGIPPYTDKLIF. CDR3 bases: TGTGCTCTTGGGGCGATCTTCCTACGTGCACAAGTGGCTCGAAACTCCTGGGGGATCCCTCCGTACACCGATAAACTCATCTTT.

This clone was seen many times. The junction departs from germline at one end; a sequencing error may be responsible. V usage is TRDV1 and J usage is TRDJ1, with 10 positions matching TRDD3. Germline assignment: CDR1 TSWWSYY and CDR2 QGS. The CDR3 is 21 residues long. As DNA, the CDR3 is TGTGCTCTTGTGGAACGCTCCTACTTTGGGGGACTGGGGGATCGCCCTGATAAACTCATCTTT. It yields the protein CALVERSYFGGLGDRPDKLIF.